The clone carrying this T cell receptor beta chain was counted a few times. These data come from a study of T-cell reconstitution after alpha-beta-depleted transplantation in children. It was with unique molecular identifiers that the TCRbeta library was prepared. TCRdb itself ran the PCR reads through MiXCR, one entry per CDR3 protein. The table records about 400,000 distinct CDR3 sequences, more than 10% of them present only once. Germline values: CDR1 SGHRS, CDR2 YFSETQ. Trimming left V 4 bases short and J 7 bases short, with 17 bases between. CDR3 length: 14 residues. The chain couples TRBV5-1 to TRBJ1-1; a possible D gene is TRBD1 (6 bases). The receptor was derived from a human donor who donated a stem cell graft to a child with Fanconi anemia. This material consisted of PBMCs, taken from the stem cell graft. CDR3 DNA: TGCGCCAGCAGCACAACGACAGGCCCGATTGAAGCTTTCTTT. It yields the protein CASSTTTGPIEAFF.